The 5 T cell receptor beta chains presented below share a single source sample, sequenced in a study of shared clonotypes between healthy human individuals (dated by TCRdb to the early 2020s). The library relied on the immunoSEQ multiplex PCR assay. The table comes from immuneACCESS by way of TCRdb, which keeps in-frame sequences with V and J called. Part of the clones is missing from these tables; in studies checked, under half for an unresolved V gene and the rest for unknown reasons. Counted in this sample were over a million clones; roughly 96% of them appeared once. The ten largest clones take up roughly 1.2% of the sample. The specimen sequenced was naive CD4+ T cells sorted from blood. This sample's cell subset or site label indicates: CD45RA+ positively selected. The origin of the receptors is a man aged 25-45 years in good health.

The CDR3, as DNA: TGTGCCAGCAGTGAACGGACAACAAGGGACACTGAAGCTTTCTTT. Protein sequence: CASSERTTRDTEAFF. The rearrangement links TRBV6-1 to TRBJ1-1; weak D call: TRBD1 (5 bases). V lost 2 bases, J lost 3 bases, and 13 bases lay in between. Germline loops: CDR1 MNHNS, CDR2 SASEGT. The CDR3 has 15 amino acids.

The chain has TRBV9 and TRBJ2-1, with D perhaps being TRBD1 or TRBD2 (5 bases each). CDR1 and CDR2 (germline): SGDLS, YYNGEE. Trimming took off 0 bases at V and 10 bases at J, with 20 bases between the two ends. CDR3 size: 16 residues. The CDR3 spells CASSVAPGRPGGEQFF. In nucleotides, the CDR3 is TGTGCCAGCAGCGTAGCCCCAGGGAGACCGGGCGGGGAGCAGTTCTTC.

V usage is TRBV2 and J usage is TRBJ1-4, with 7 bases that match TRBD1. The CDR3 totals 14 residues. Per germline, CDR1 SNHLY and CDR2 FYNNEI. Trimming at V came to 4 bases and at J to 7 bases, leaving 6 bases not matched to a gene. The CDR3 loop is CASSVGRDSEKLFF. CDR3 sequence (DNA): TGTGCCAGCAGTGTGGGCAGGGACAGTGAAAAACTGTTTTTT.

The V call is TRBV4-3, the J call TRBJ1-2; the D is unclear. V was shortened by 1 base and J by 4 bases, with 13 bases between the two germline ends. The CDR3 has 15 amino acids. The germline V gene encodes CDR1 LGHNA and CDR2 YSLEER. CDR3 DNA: TGCGCCAGCAGCCAAGTGCGAGAAGACCCCTATGGCTACACCTTC. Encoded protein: CASSQVREDPYGYTF.

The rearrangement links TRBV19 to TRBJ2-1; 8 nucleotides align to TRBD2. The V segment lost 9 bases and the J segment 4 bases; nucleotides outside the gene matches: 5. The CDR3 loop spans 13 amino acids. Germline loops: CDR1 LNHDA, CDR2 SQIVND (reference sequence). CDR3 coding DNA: TGTGCCAGCGGGAGGGCAAGGTACAATGAGCAGTTCTTC. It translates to CASGRARYNEQFF.